The 26 T cell receptor beta chains below all came from one sample that was sequenced in a study of blood T cell repertoires in COVID-19. TCRdb's copy holds only in-frame clones and misses some; the assay was immunoSEQ multiplex PCR. This sample has a few hundred thousand clones, with more than 70% found just once. Sequenced sample: peripheral blood. These receptors were collected from a woman aged 50 to 60 who had recovered from COVID-19.

The V gene is TRBV30, the J gene TRBJ1-5; 10 nucleotides match TRBD1. The CDR3 loop spans 15 amino acids. J lost 7 bases, V lost 3 bases, and 9 bases had no gene match. Germline CDR1 is GTSNPN and CDR2 is SVGIG (reference sequence). The CDR3 DNA is TGTGCCTGGAGCGCGGGACAGGGGAGGCAACAGCCCCAGCATTTT. Protein: CAWSAGQGRQQPQHF.

The gene calls are TRBV4-3 and TRBJ1-2; TRBD1 is a possible D gene (5 bases). The germline V and J ends were trimmed by 3 bases and 2 bases, with 13 bases remaining between them. Germline CDR1 LGHNA, CDR2 YSLEER. This CDR3 has 15 amino acids. The CDR3 spells CASSHLPGDNYGYTF. In DNA form, the CDR3 reads TGCGCCAGCAGCCACCTGCCGGGGGACAACTATGGCTACACCTTC.

V usage is TRBV29-1 and J usage is TRBJ2-5; the D gene is possibly TRBD1 (6 bases). The CDR3 consists of 11 residues. The germline V and J ends were trimmed by 7 bases and 4 bases, with 10 bases remaining between them. In germline, CDR1 is SQVTM, CDR2 ANQGSEA. The CDR3 spells CSGGQIETQYF. DNA of the CDR3: TGCAGCGGAGGACAGATAGAGACCCAGTACTTC. The complete variable domain, with remaining parts taken from reference TRBV29-1 and TRBJ2-5, reads SAVISQKPSRDICQRGTSLTIQCQVDSQVTMMFWYRQQPGQSLTLIATANQGSEATYESGFVIDKFPISRPNLTFSTLTVSNMSPEDSSIYLCSGGQIETQYFGPGTRLLVL.

V usage is TRBV29-1 and J usage is TRBJ1-1; 7 positions match TRBD1. V shed 5 bases, J shed 3 bases, and the junction held 9 bases outside the gene matches. Germline V lookup: CDR1 SQVTM, CDR2 ANQGSEA. This CDR3 spans 14 amino acids. The DNA for the CDR3 is TGCAGCGTTCGGGGACAGAGGGACGACACTGAAGCTTTCTTT. Residues: CSVRGQRDDTEAFF. Full variable domain (outside the CDR3, taken from reference TRBV29-1 and TRBJ1-1): SAVISQKPSRDICQRGTSLTIQCQVDSQVTMMFWYRQQPGQSLTLIATANQGSEATYESGFVIDKFPISRPNLTFSTLTVSNMSPEDSSIYLCSVRGQRDDTEAFFGQGTRLTVV.

This chain joins TRBV28 and TRBJ2-2; D is possibly TRBD2 (5 bases). The germline V gene has CDR1 MDHEN and CDR2 SYDVKM. V lost 8 bases and J lost 4, with 26 bases in between. The CDR3 is 18 residues long. CDR3 DNA sequence: TGTGCCAGCCATCCGGGAACCTCAAGGCTTCGATCCACCGGGGAGCTGTTTTTT. It is translated as CASHPGTSRLRSTGELFF.

The chain links TRBV6-6 to TRBJ1-5, with D perhaps matching TRBD1 (5 bases). Germline CDR1 MNHNY, CDR2 SVGAGI (reference sequence). The CDR3 extends over 11 amino acids. Trimming shortened V by 2 bases and J by 9 bases, and 5 bases separated the two germline ends. The DNA of the CDR3 is TGTGCCAGCAGTTACCAGGGGCCCCAGCATTTT. Translated: CASSYQGPQHF.

This clone appeared once. The chain is built from TRBV28 and TRBJ1-5, with 7 bases lining up with TRBD1. This CDR3 is 16 amino acids long. Germline-derived CDR1 and CDR2 are MDHEN and SYDVKM. The V and J ends lost 6 bases and 2 bases, in that order; junction bases with no gene match: 10. The CDR3 sequence is CASSLQPGQRNQPQHF. The CDR3 DNA sequence: TGTGCCAGCAGCCTCCAGCCGGGACAGCGCAATCAGCCCCAGCATTTT. Together with reference TRBV28 and TRBJ1-5, the CDR3 gives the full variable domain: DVKVTQSSRYLVKRTGEKVFLECVQDMDHENMFWYRQDPGLGLRLIYFSYDVKMKEKGDIPEGYSVSREKKERFSLILESASTNQTSMYLCASSLQPGQRNQPQHFGDGTRLSIL.

This sequence joins TRBV2 and TRBJ2-7; 7 nucleotides match TRBD1. Germline V gene data show CDR1 as SNHLY and CDR2 as FYNNEI. The V segment lost 8 bases and the J segment 0 bases; nucleotides outside the gene matches: 19. The CDR3 length is 18 residues. The CDR3 reads CASGGQVGTASNSYEQYF. The CDR3 coding sequence is TGTGCCAGCGGAGGACAAGTCGGGACAGCGAGTAACTCCTACGAGCAGTACTTC.

The rearrangement uses TRBV6-2 or TRBV6-3 and TRBJ1-2; perhaps TRBD1 as D (6 bases). Per germline, CDR1 MNHEY and CDR2 SVGEGT. The V and J ends lost 0 bases and 3 bases respectively, with 14 bases between them. The CDR3 extends over 16 amino acids. The CDR3 is CASSYSSGQFDYGYTF. The CDR3, as DNA: TGTGCCAGCAGTTACTCGAGTGGACAGTTCGACTATGGCTACACCTTC.

The chain couples TRBV24-1 to TRBJ2-5; tentative D call: TRBD1 (5 bases). In germline, CDR1 is KGHDR, CDR2 SFDVKD. This CDR3 is 15 amino acids long. V was pared by 4 bases and J by 0 bases, with 11 bases between. CDR3 nucleotide sequence: TGTGCCACCAGTGAGCCCGGACAAGACCAAGAGACCCAGTACTTC. Its protein product is CATSEPGQDQETQYF.

This clone was recorded once. This specimen includes other DNA sequences encoding the same CDR3. The chain employs TRBV28 and TRBJ1-2; possible D gene TRBD1, 5 bases. V shed 6 bases and J shed 2 bases, with 10 bases lying between them. Germline loops: CDR1 MDHEN, CDR2 SYDVKM. The CDR3 length is 13 residues. The CDR3 DNA reads TGTGCCAGCAGCCTGACAGCGAACTATGGCTACACCTTC. Protein sequence: CASSLTANYGYTF.

The V call is TRBV6-5, the J call TRBJ1-4; TRBD1 matches at 10 bases. Trimming took 4 bases from V and 6 from J; bases not matched to a gene: 5. Germline V gives CDR1 MNHEY, CDR2 SVGAGI. The CDR3 spans 15 residues. CDR3 sequence (DNA): TGTGCCAGCAGTTGGACAGGGGGAGAGGATGAAAAACTGTTTTTT. It encodes CASSWTGGEDEKLFF.

V gene TRBV15 combines with J gene TRBJ1-4; D gene uncertain. The CDR3 length is 13 residues. CDR1 and CDR2 from the germline V gene are LNHNV and YYDKDF (reference sequence). V was trimmed by 6 bases and J by 3 bases, leaving 8 bases between them. As DNA, the CDR3 is TGTGCCACCAGGGACTTCTCTAATGAAAAACTGTTTTTT. This encodes CATRDFSNEKLFF.

This clone has just one count. The V call is TRBV7-9, the J call TRBJ1-4; 9 nucleotides align to TRBD1. The germline gives CDR1 SEHNR, CDR2 FQNEAQ (reference sequence). The CDR3 is 15 residues long. J lost 6 bases, V lost 4 bases, and 6 bases had no gene match. The CDR3 nucleotides read TGTGCCAGCAGCTATTACCGGGACAGGGATGAAAAACTGTTTTTT. Translated: CASSYYRDRDEKLFF.

This chain links TRBV6-5 with TRBJ2-7; D gene ambiguous. Trimming cost V 6 bases and J 7 bases, with 13 bases left between them. CDR1 is MNHEY, CDR2 SVGAGI, per germline. The CDR3 has 12 amino acids. Here the CDR3 DNA reads TGTGCCAGCAGGCTAGGATCCGGTGAGCAGTACTTC. As protein: CASRLGSGEQYF.

This clone has just one count. The chain's CDR3 is CASSPMGSGPEAFF. In DNA, the CDR3 is TGTGCCAGCAGCCCCATGGGCAGTGGGCCCGAAGCTTTCTTT. V usage is TRBV7-9 and J usage is TRBJ1-1; D is unresolved. V was pared by 5 bases and J by 8 bases, with 18 bases between. Germline loops: CDR1 SEHNR, CDR2 FQNEAQ (reference sequence). The CDR3 is 14 amino acids. Based on the CDR3 plus reference TRBV7-9 and TRBJ1-1, the full variable domain is DTGVSQNPRHKITKRGQNVTFRCDPISEHNRLYWYRQTLGQGPEFLTYFQNEAQLEKSRLLSDRFSAERPKGSFSTLEIQRTEQGDSAMYLCASSPMGSGPEAFFGQGTRLTVV.

The chain couples TRBV9 to TRBJ2-1, with TRBD1 matching over 9 bases. The CDR3 loop spans 14 amino acids. CDR1 and CDR2 (germline): SGDLS, YYNGEE. The V gene end was trimmed by 2 bases and the J gene end by 8 bases; junction bases not matched to a gene: 5. CDR3 in DNA: TGTGCCAGCAGCGTTCTGACAGGGGGTGATGAGCAGTTCTTC. It translates to CASSVLTGGDEQFF.

The V and J genes are TRBV6-1 and TRBJ2-5, with D tentatively TRBD1 (5 bases). The CDR3 runs to 14 residues. The V and J ends lost 1 base and 5 bases respectively, with 11 bases between them. CDR1 MNHNS and CDR2 SASEGT come from the germline V gene. This CDR3 is CASSEGGLRETQYF. The CDR3, as DNA: TGTGCCAGCAGTGAAGGGGGCTTAAGGGAGACCCAGTACTTC.

The gene calls are TRBV7-2 and TRBJ1-2; no clear D. Germline CDR1 reads SGHTA; CDR2 reads FQGNSA. Trimming took off 3 bases at V and 2 bases at J, with 7 bases between the two ends. The CDR3 extends over 13 amino acids. This CDR3 is CASSFTGNYGYTF. CDR3 in DNA: TGTGCCAGCAGCTTTACGGGGAACTATGGCTACACCTTC.

This chain uses TRBV7-9 with TRBJ1-5; D not certain. Germline CDR1 reads SEHNR; CDR2 reads FQNEAQ (reference sequence). This CDR3 contains 14 residues. Trimming removed 4 bases from V and 4 bases from J, with 11 bases in between. The CDR3 nucleotides read TGTGCCAGCAGCTATGGAGGTGCGAATCAGCCCCAGCATTTT. Amino acids: CASSYGGANQPQHF.

This chain connects TRBV30 to TRBJ2-1; 7 nucleotides line up with TRBD2. V shed 3 bases and J 3 bases; nucleotides not matched to a gene: 5. The CDR3 sequence is 14 residues long. Per the germline V gene, CDR1 is GTSNPN and CDR2 is SVGIG (reference sequence). DNA for the CDR3: TGTGCCTGGAGCTGGGGGGGTAGCTACAATGAGCAGTTCTTC. Protein product: CAWSWGGSYNEQFF.

The chain recombines TRBV5-1 with TRBJ2-5, with D maybe TRBD1 (5 bases). Germline V lookup: CDR1 SGHRS, CDR2 YFSETQ. V was pared by 2 bases and J by 10 bases, with 15 bases between. The CDR3 sequence is 13 residues long. DNA of the CDR3: TGCGCCAGCAGCTTCCTGGGGCGGTGGGACCAGTACTTC. It yields the protein CASSFLGRWDQYF.

J is TRBJ2-3 and V is TRBV5-1, with a possible D match to TRBD1 (6 bases). V lost 5 bases, J lost 0 bases, and 10 bases lay in between. The CDR3 is 14 residues long. Germline CDR1 reads SGHRS; CDR2 reads YFSETQ. The CDR3 sequence is CASRTGQSTDTQYF. In nucleotides, the CDR3 is TGCGCCAGCAGAACCGGACAGAGCACAGATACGCAGTATTTT.

The chain is built from TRBV10-3 and TRBJ1-5, with D perhaps matching TRBD1 (5 bases). The CDR3 runs to 12 residues. CDR1 ENHRY and CDR2 SYGVKD come from the germline V gene. The V gene lost 2 bases and the J gene lost 10 bases, with 9 bases spanning the gap. The DNA for the CDR3 is TGTGCCATCAGTGAGGGGGGGTCACCCCAGCATTTT. It encodes CAISEGGSPQHF.

The chain couples TRBV18 to TRBJ2-4, with TRBD2 matching 7 bases. Trimming cost V 3 bases and J 1 base; bases outside gene matches: 9. The germline gives CDR1 KGHSH, CDR2 LQKENI. The CDR3 contains 17 residues. The CDR3 DNA is TGTGCCAGCTCACCCCGAGCCAGCGGGGTGGCCAAAAACATTCAGTACTTC. Amino acids: CASSPRASGVAKNIQYF.

The chain joins TRBV3-1 (or the pseudogene TRBV3-2) to TRBJ2-5; D remains ambiguous. V was cut by 3 bases and J by 5 bases, with 13 bases left in between. The germline V gene encodes CDR1 LGHDT and CDR2 YNNKEL (reference sequence). The CDR3 is made up of 14 amino acids. In DNA form, the CDR3 reads TGTGCCAGCAGCCAGGTCCTCGAGATGGAGACCCAGTACTTC. Its protein product is CASSQVLEMETQYF.